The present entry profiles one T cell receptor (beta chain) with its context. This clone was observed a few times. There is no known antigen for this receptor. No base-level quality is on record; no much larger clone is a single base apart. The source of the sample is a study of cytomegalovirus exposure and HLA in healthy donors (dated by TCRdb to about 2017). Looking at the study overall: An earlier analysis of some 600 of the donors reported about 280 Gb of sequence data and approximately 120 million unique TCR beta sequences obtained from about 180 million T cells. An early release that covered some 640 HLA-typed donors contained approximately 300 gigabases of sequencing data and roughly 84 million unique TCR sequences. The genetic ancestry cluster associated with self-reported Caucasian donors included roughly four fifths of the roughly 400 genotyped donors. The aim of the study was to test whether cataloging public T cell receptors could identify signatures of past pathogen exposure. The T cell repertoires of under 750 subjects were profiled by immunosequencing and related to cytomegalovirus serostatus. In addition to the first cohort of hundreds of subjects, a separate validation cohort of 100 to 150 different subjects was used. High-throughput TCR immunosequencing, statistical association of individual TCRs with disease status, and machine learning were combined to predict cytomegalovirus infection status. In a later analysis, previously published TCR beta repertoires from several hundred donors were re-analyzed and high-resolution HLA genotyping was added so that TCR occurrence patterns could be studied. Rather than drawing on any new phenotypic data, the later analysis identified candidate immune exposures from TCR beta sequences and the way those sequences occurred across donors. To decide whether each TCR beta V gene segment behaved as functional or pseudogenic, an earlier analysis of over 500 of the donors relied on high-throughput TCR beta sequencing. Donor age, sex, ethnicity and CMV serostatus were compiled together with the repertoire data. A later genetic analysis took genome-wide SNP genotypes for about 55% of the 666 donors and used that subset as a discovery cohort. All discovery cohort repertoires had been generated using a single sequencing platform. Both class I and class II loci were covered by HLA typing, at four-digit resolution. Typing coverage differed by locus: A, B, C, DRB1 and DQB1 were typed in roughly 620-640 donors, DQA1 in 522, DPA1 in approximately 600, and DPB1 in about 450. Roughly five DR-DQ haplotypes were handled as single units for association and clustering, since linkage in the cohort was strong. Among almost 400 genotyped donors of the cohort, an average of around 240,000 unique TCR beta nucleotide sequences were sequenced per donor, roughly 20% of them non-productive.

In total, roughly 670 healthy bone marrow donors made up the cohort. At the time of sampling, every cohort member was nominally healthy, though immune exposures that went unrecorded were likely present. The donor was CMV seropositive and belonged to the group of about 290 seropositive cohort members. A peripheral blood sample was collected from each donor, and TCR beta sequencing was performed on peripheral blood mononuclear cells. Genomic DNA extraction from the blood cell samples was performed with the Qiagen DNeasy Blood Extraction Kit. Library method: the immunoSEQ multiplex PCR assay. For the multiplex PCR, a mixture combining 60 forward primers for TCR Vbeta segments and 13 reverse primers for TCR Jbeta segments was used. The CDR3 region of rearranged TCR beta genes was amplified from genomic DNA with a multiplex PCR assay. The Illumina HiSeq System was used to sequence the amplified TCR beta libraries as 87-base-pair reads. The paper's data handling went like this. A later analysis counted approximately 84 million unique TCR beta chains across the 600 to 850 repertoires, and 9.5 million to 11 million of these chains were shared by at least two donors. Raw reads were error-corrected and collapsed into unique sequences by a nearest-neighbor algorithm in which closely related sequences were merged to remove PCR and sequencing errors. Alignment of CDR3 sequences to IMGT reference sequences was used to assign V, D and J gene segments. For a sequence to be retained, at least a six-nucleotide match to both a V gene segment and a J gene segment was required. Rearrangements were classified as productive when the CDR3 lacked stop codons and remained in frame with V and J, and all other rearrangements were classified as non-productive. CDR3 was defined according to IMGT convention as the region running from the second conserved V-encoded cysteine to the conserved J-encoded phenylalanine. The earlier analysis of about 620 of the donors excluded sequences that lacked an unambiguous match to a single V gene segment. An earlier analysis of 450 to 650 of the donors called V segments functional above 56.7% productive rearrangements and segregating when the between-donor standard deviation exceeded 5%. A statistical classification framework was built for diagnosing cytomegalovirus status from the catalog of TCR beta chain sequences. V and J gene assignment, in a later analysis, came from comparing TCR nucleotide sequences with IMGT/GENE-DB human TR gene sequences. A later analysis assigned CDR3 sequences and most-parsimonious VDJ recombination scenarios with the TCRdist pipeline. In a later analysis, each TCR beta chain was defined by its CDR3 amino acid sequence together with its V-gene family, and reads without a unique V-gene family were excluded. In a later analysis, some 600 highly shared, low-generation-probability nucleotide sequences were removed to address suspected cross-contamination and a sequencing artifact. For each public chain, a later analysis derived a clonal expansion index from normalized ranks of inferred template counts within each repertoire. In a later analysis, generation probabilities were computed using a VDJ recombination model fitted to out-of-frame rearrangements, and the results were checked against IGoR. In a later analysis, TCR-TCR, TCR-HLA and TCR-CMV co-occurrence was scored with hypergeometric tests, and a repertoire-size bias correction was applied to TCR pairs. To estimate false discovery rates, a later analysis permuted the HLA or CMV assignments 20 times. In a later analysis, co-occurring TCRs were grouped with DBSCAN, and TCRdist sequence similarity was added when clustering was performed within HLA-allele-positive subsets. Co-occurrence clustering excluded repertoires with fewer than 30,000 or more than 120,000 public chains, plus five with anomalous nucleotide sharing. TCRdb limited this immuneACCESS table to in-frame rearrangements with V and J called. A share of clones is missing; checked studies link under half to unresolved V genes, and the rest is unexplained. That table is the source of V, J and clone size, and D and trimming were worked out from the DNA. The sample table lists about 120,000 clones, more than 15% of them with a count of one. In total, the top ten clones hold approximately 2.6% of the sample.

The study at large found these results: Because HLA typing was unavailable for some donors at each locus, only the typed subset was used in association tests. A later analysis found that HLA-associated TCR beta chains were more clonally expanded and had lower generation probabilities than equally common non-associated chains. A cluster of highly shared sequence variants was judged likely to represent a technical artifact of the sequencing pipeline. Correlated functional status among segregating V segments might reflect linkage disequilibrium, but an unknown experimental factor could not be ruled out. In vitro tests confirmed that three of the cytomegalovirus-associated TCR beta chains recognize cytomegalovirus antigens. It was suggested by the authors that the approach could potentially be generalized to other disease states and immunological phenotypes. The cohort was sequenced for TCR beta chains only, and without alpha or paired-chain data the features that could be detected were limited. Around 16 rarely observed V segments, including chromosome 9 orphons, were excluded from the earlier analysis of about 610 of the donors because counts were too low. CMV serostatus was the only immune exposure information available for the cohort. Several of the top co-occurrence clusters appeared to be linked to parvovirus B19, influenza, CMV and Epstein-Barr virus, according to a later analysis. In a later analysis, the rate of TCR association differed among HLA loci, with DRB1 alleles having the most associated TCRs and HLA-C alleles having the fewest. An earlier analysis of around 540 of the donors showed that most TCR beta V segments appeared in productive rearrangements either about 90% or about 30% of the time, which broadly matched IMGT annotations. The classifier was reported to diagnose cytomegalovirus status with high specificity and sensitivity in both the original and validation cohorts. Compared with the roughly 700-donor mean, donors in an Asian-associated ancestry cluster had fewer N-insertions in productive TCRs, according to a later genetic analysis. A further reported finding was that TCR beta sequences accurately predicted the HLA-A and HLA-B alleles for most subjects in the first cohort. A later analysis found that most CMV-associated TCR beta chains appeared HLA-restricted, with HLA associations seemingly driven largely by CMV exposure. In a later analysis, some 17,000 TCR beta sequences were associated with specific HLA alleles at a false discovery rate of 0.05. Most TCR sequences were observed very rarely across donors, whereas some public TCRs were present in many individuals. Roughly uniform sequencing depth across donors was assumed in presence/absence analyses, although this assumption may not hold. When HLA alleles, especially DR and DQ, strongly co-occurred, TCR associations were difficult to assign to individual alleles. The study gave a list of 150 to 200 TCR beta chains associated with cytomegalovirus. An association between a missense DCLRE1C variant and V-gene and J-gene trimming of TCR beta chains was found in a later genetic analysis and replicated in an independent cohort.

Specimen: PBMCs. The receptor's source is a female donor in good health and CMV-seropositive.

At the DNA level, the sequence is TGTGCCAGCAGTTTTCCTTCCAGTGCGGCCGAAGCTTTCTTT. Its coded protein is CASSFPSSAAEAFF. The sequence joins TRBV28 to TRBJ1-1; the D gene is unclear. Including cysteine and phenylalanine, the CDR3 has 14 amino acids. Just the 42-base CDR3 DNA is kept, in frame starting at base 1. The V end loses 3 bases and the J end loses 8 bases, and a stretch of 16 bases separates them. According to the germline V gene, CDR1 reads MDHEN and CDR2 reads SYDVKM.